The rows below give T cell receptor beta chains drawn from one sample of a study of CD8+ T cells in alopecia areata. Only in-frame clones appear in the TCRdb table, and some are missing; sequencing was by immunoSEQ multiplex PCR. The table has about 280,000 clones, 58% seen once. Material: CD4+ T cells sorted from blood, obtained at week 24, from a patient treated with tofacitinib. These receptors were obtained from a human donor with alopecia areata. The CDR3 runs from the conserved cysteine through the conserved F or W. Fields, in order: J gene, V gene, CDR3 protein.

J gene: TRBJ1-6
V gene: TRBV4-1
CDR3 protein: CASSQRTAFNSYNSPLHF

J gene: TRBJ1-2
V gene: TRBV7-8
CDR3 protein: CASSPRTGLGYTF

J gene: TRBJ1-2
V gene: TRBV7-2
CDR3 protein: CASSEDAGSSNYGYTF

J gene: TRBJ2-4
V gene: TRBV4-1
CDR3 protein: CASSPGQGTNIQYF

J gene: TRBJ1-5
V gene: TRBV19
CDR3 protein: CAIDLGGDQPQHF

J gene: TRBJ1-5
V gene: TRBV30
CDR3 protein: CAWSRGDSNQPQHF

J gene: TRBJ1-5
V gene: TRBV25-1
CDR3 protein: CASSLTGNQPQHF

J gene: TRBJ2-6
V gene: TRBV19
CDR3 protein: CASRPTRGSGANVLTF

J gene: TRBJ2-1
V gene: TRBV7-9
CDR3 protein: CASSIQARAGAEQFF

J gene: TRBJ2-2
V gene: TRBV4-2
CDR3 protein: CASSQDAGANTGELFF

J gene: TRBJ2-2
V gene: TRBV29-1
CDR3 protein: CSGGRVTGELFF

J gene: TRBJ1-1
V gene: TRBV19
CDR3 protein: CASKGQGSTEAFF

J gene: TRBJ1-2
V gene: TRBV28
CDR3 protein: CASQGQPSGYTF

J gene: TRBJ2-1
V gene: TRBV29-1
CDR3 protein: CSVDEGARSYNEQFF

J gene: TRBJ2-7
V gene: TRBV7-2
CDR3 protein: CASSLGGTVSYEQYF

J gene: TRBJ2-7
V gene: TRBV7-9
CDR3 protein: CASSLGSGVDYEQYF

J gene: TRBJ2-3
V gene: TRBV2
CDR3 protein: CASNPHSTTDTQYF

J gene: TRBJ2-7
V gene: TRBV5-1
CDR3 protein: CASRYSFNDGHEQYF

J gene: TRBJ2-1
V gene: TRBV11-2
CDR3 protein: CASSLDHSYNEQFF

J gene: TRBJ2-7
V gene: TRBV30
CDR3 protein: CAWSPSSFQDEQYF

J gene: TRBJ2-7
V gene: TRBV5-1
CDR3 protein: CASSLGVQGNFYEQYF

J gene: TRBJ2-3
V gene: TRBV5-1
CDR3 protein: CASSLNPGTGKYF

J gene: TRBJ1-6
V gene: TRBV7-9
CDR3 protein: CASSLVQGLDSPLHF

J gene: TRBJ2-1
V gene: TRBV5-6
CDR3 protein: CASSIPGQGFHEQFF

J gene: TRBJ2-3
V gene: TRBV6-5
CDR3 protein: CASRETSGSTDTQYF

J gene: TRBJ2-2
V gene: TRBV7-3
CDR3 protein: CASRNTGELFF

J gene: TRBJ2-7
V gene: TRBV30
CDR3 protein: CAWSYPSYEQYF

J gene: TRBJ1-5
V gene: TRBV28
CDR3 protein: CASILKGAQHF

J gene: TRBJ2-1
V gene: TRBV30
CDR3 protein: CAWTRRASSYNEQFF

J gene: TRBJ2-7
V gene: TRBV28
CDR3 protein: CASRVSSDEQYF

J gene: TRBJ2-1
V gene: TRBV4-1
CDR3 protein: CASSQTGTGIYNEQFF

J gene: TRBJ1-2
V gene: TRBV5-6
CDR3 protein: CASSLGRATIYGYTF

J gene: TRBJ2-3
V gene: TRBV15
CDR3 protein: CATSSYTDTQYF

J gene: TRBJ2-7
V gene: TRBV30
CDR3 protein: CAWEPDSYEQYF

J gene: TRBJ2-2
V gene: TRBV30
CDR3 protein: CAWSVRSRETGELFF

J gene: TRBJ1-2
V gene: TRBV28
CDR3 protein: CASRPDRARTNYGYTF

J gene: TRBJ1-5
V gene: TRBV6-5
CDR3 protein: CASSYRGGPGQPQHF

J gene: TRBJ2-2
V gene: TRBV27
CDR3 protein: CASSRLWDRFNTGELFF

J gene: TRBJ2-3
V gene: TRBV4-3
CDR3 protein: CASSQDRILGTQYF

J gene: TRBJ2-1
V gene: TRBV7-2
CDR3 protein: CASSPVRQGHNEQFF

J gene: TRBJ1-1
V gene: TRBV2
CDR3 protein: CASSFQGTEAFF

J gene: TRBJ1-2
V gene: TRBV5-1
CDR3 protein: CASSLEPGDYGYTF

J gene: TRBJ1-3
V gene: TRBV9
CDR3 protein: CASSARPGPSSGNTIYF

J gene: TRBJ2-6
V gene: TRBV7-2
CDR3 protein: CASSLVSGANVLTF

J gene: TRBJ1-4
V gene: TRBV7-2
CDR3 protein: CASRNYATNEKLFF

J gene: TRBJ2-2
V gene: TRBV11-2
CDR3 protein: CASSLVTQVITGELFF

J gene: TRBJ2-4
V gene: TRBV5-6
CDR3 protein: CASSATGAKNIQYF

J gene: TRBJ1-1
V gene: TRBV28
CDR3 protein: CASTGDWNTEAFF

J gene: TRBJ2-1
V gene: TRBV7-2
CDR3 protein: CASSSGYRDSIISYNEQFF

J gene: TRBJ2-5
V gene: TRBV6-6
CDR3 protein: CASSLSGDLETQYF

J gene: TRBJ2-3
V gene: TRBV29-1
CDR3 protein: CSIHTGDGTDTQYF

J gene: TRBJ2-7
V gene: TRBV29-1
CDR3 protein: CSVEGPAEQYF